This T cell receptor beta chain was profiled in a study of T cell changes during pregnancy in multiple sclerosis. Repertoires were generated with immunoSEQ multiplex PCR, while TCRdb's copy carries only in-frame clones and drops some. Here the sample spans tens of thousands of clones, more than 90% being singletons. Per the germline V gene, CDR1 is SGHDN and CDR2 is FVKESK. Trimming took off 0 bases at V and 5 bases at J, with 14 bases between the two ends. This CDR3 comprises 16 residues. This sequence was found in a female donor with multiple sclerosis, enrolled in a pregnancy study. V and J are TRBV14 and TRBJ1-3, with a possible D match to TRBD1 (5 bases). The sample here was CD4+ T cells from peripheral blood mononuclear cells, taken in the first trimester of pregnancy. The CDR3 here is CASSQDLDSYRNTIYF. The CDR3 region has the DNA TGTGCCAGCAGCCAAGATCTTGACAGTTATCGAAACACCATATATTTT.